A selection of T cell receptor beta chains follows, all from one sample in a study of shared clonotypes between healthy human individuals. The table came from immunoSEQ multiplex PCR; TCRdb's copy has only in-frame clones and leaves some out. The sample lists 2 million to 3 million clones, 80% to 95% seen once, with about 0.39% in the top ten. Sequencing was done on a sample of naive CD4+ T cells from PBMCs. These receptors were collected from a man between 18 and 29 years old in good health. Some clones in this sample may be carry-over from other donors' samples. Each CDR3 is given with its conserved first and last residue. D genes are given only for firm matches. Size tells how often a clone was seen (once, few, many) or the class of an expanded clone, and some rows leave it out.

V	J	length	D	size	DNA	CDR3
TRBV30	TRBJ2-5	12	TRBD1	-	TGTGCCTGGAGCGGGACAGGGGTGACCCAGTACTTC	CAWSGTGVTQYF
TRBV28	TRBJ1-3	13	TRBD1	once	TGTGCCGGAGGACAGGGGACTGGAAACACCATATATTTT	CAGGQGTGNTIYF
TRBV5-4	TRBJ1-4	15	TRBD1	-	TGTGCCAGCAGCTTTGAGGGGGCCGGCAGGGAAAAACTGTTTTTT	CASSFEGAGREKLFF
TRBV28	TRBJ2-7	14	-	-	TGTGCCAGCAGTTTGTTGGAGAGCTCCTACGAGCAGTACTTC	CASSLLESSYEQYF
TRBV7-8	TRBJ2-5	13	-	-	TGTGCCAGCAGGGGAGCAGGCCGAGAGACCCAGTACTTC	CASRGAGRETQYF
TRBV6-5	TRBJ2-1	15	-	-	TGTGCCAGCAGTGGAAGACTTCAATCCTACAATGAGCAGTTCTTC	CASSGRLQSYNEQFF
TRBV19	TRBJ2-7	15	-	once	TGTGCCAGTAGCCTTTCCCCGGGATCCTCCTACGAGCAGTACTTC	CASSLSPGSSYEQYF
TRBV5-4	TRBJ1-2	14	TRBD1	once	TGTGCCAGCAGCTGGGACCGGGACAGTCGAGGCTACACCTTC	CASSWDRDSRGYTF
TRBV11-2	TRBJ1-5	13	-	-	TGTGCCAGCAGCTCTGACGCAGGGGTGGGGACGCATTTT	CASSSDAGVGTHF
TRBV7-3	TRBJ1-1	16	-	-	TGTGCCAGCAGCTTCTTCGCAGCACAAGCGAACACTGAAGCTTTCTTT	CASSFFAAQANTEAFF
TRBV7-2	TRBJ1-5	12	-	few	TGTGCCAGCAGCCCCAGGGATCAGCCCCAGCATTTT	CASSPRDQPQHF
TRBV6-1	TRBJ2-5	18	-	once	TGTGCCAGCAGTGAACTCGGAGTGAGGGGCTATGGCCAAGAGACCCAATACTTC	CASSELGVRGYGQETQYF
TRBV7-2	TRBJ2-7	13	-	-	TGTGCCAGCAGCGGAGGACCCTCCTACGAGCAGTACTTC	CASSGGPSYEQYF
TRBV5-4	TRBJ2-7	14	-	-	TGTGCCAGCAGCTTGGACATTGTGGGGATCGAGCAGTACTTC	CASSLDIVGIEQYF
TRBV5-1	TRBJ2-5	15	-	-	TGCGCCAGCAATCCAGTGGCGGGCAGTATCGAGACCCAGTACTTC	CASNPVAGSIETQYF
TRBV6-1	TRBJ1-1	13	TRBD1	-	TGTGCCAGCAGTGAAGGTGGGACAGGGTCTGCTTTCTTT	CASSEGGTGSAFF
TRBV10-3	TRBJ2-7	15	-	-	TGTGCCATCAGTGATGGTAGCGGTGGATCCTACGAGCAGTACTTC	CAISDGSGGSYEQYF
TRBV10-2	TRBJ2-7	14	TRBD2	-	TGCGCCAGCAGTGAGTGGCGGGAGGACGACGAGCAGTACTTC	CASSEWREDDEQYF
TRBV2	TRBJ2-6	17	-	-	TGTGCCAGCATCCGGACAGTCACCCTCTCTGGGGCCAACGTCCTGACTTTC	CASIRTVTLSGANVLTF
TRBV29-1	TRBJ2-7	13	TRBD2	-	TGCAGCGTTGAACCTAGCGGGACCTACGAGCAGTACTTC	CSVEPSGTYEQYF
TRBV10-3	TRBJ2-7	14	TRBD1	-	TGTGCCATCCAGTCGGCAGGGGGCTCTTACGAGCAGTACTTC	CAIQSAGGSYEQYF
TRBV6-5	TRBJ1-1	15	-	-	TGTGCCAGCAGTTACTCGCACTTTATGAACACTGAAGCTTTCTTT	CASSYSHFMNTEAFF
TRBV7-6	TRBJ2-6	17	-	-	TGTGCCAGCAGCTTGCCGAAGGGGCTTACTGGGGCCAACGTCCTGACTTTC	CASSLPKGLTGANVLTF
TRBV4-1	TRBJ2-4	15	-	-	TGCGCCAGCAGCCAAGATCGGGCCCCGGTTGACATTCAGTACTTC	CASSQDRAPVDIQYF
TRBV7-2	TRBJ2-7	15	TRBD2	-	TGTGCCAGCAGCTTCCAGACTAGCGGGAGTCGCGAGCAGTACTTC	CASSFQTSGSREQYF
TRBV5-1	TRBJ2-1	14	-	-	TGCGCCAGCAGCTCCCTGGGGGGCTACAATGAGCAGTTCTTC	CASSSLGGYNEQFF
TRBV27	TRBJ1-1	12	-	-	TGTGCCAGCAGTCTGTCAGGCACTGAAGCTTTCTTT	CASSLSGTEAFF
TRBV5-4	TRBJ2-1	15	TRBD2	-	TGTGCCAGCAGCTTCCTCACTAGCGGGAGTAATGAGCAGTTCTTC	CASSFLTSGSNEQFF
TRBV29-1	TRBJ2-1	14	TRBD2	-	TGCAGCGGCGGGACTAGCGGGAGAAGTTTTGAGCAGTTCTTC	CSGGTSGRSFEQFF
TRBV7-2	TRBJ1-2	15	-	-	TGTGCCAGCAGCTTAAATCCTCGCTGGACGTATGGCTACACCTTC	CASSLNPRWTYGYTF
TRBV2	TRBJ1-5	14	TRBD1	-	TGTGCCAGCAGTGGGACAGGGTTGAATCAGCCCCAGCATTTT	CASSGTGLNQPQHF
TRBV11-1	TRBJ2-1	15	TRBD2	-	TGTGCCAGCAGCTTCAGACTAGCCGGCTACAATGAGCAGTTCTTC	CASSFRLAGYNEQFF
TRBV27	TRBJ2-7	16	TRBD1	-	TGTGCCAGCAGCCGGGCCTCGACAGGGGATTGGTACGAGCAGTACTTC	CASSRASTGDWYEQYF
TRBV27	TRBJ2-5	13	TRBD1	-	TGTGCCAGCAGTTTCGGACAGGGAGAGACCCAGTACTTC	CASSFGQGETQYF
TRBV18	TRBJ1-3	16	-	-	TGTGCCAGCTCACCAGAACAGCTAACGGGCGGAAACACCATATATTTT	CASSPEQLTGGNTIYF
TRBV28	TRBJ1-6	17	TRBD1	-	TGTGCCAGCAGTTTTTCAGGGGGGGGCGCAGGGAATTCACCCCTCCACTTT	CASSFSGGGAGNSPLHF
TRBV25-1	TRBJ2-1	11	-	-	TGTGCCAGCAGTGAAACTTTCGAGCAGTTCTTC	CASSETFEQFF
TRBV5-1	TRBJ2-1	15	TRBD2	-	TGCGCCAGCAGCCCCGGGACTAGCGGGAGTAGCGAGCAGTTCTTC	CASSPGTSGSSEQFF
TRBV29-1	TRBJ1-2	13	TRBD1	-	TGCAGCGTCACGATTCCAGGGGGTTATGGCTACACCTTC	CSVTIPGGYGYTF
TRBV9	TRBJ2-6	17	TRBD1	-	TGTGCCAGCAGCGAAATGGGACAGATCTCTGGGGCCAACGTCCTGACTTTC	CASSEMGQISGANVLTF
TRBV10-3	TRBJ2-1	16	-	-	TGTGCCATCAGTGAATTCGGAGCGGGTGACCGCAATGAGCAGTTCTTC	CAISEFGAGDRNEQFF